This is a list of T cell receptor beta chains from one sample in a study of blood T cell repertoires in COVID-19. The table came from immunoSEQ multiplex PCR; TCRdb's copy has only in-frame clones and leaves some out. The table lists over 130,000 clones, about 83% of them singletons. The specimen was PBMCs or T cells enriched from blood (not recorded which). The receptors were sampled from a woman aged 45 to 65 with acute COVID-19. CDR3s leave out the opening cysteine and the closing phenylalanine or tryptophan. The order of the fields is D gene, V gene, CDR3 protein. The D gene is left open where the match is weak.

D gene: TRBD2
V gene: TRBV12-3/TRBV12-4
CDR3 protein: ASSRAGNTQY

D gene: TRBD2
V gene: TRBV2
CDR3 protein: ASRGLGLAGDNEQF

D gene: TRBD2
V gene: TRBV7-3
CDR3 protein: ASSYGLGETQY

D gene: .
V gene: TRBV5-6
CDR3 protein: ASSSDTGEQY

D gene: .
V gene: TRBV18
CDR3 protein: ASSPRGSGANVLT

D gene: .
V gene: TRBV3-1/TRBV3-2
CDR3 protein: ASRPQGLGGNTIY

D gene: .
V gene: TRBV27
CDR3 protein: ASSLLADNEQF

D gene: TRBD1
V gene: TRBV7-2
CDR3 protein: ASSLFGQGQIYGYT

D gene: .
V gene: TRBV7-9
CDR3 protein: AQGLGGRSSYNEQF

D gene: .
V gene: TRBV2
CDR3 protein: ASTLSLKQF

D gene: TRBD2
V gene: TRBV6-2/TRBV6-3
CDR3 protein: ASSRTSDQETQY

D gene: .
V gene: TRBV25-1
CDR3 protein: ASSDGGRNTEAF

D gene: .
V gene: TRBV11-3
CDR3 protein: ASSWQPDTQY

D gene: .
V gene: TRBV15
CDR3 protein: ATSVGGDSYEQY

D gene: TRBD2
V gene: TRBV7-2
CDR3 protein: ASSSGTSGNTQY

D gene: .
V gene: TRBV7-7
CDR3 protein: ASNCRELDHNEQF

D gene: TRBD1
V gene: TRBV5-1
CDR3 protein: ASSWIQGFEETQY

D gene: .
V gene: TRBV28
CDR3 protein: ASSRSRRGSNQPQH

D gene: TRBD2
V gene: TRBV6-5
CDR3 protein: ASTLAGFLSYEQY

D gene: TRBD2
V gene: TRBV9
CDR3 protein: ASSATSGLNNEQF

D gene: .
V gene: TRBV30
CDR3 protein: AWSGQTNTEAF

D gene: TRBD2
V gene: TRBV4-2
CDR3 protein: ASSQGGGSWSEQY

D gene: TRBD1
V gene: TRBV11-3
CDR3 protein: ASRFGSAGGEQF

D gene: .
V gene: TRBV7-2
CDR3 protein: ASSYSGANVLT

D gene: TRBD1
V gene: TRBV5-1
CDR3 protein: ASSTGTELSEQF

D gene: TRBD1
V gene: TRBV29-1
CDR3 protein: SAGTGSSGNTIY

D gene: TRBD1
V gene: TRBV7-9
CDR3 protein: ASSSTGGVPFGYT

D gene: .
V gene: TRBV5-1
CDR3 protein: ASSLTSTDTQY

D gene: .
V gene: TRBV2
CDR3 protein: ASTRESDNQPQH

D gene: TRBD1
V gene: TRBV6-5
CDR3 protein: ASSDSGQGVQPQH

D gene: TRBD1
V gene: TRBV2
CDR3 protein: ASSEASLTGGTTGELF

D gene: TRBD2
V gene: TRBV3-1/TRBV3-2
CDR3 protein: ASSPRTSGTDTQY

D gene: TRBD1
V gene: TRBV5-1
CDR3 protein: ASSLPDRGGELF

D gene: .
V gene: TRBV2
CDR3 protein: ASSRSSSGANVLT

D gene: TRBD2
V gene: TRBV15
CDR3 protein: ATSRGGGSTDTQY

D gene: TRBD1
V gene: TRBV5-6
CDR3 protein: ASSLAGTGNEQY

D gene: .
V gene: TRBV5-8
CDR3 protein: ASSTGLAKNIQY

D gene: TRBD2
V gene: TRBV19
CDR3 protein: ASSIRTGGVQETQY

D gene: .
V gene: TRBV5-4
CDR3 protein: ASSTPGTKNTEAF

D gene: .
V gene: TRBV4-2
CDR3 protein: ASSPGDNEQF

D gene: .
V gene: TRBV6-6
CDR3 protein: ASSYSAHREQF

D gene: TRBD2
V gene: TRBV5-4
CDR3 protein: ASSLARIAGAGTDTQY

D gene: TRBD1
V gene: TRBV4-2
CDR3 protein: ASSSTGGVRNEQY

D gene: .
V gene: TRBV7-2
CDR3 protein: ASNLNRGNQPQH

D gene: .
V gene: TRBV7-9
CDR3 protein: ASSPDSVAF